The 8 T cell receptor beta chains below all came from one sample that was sequenced in a study of cytomegalovirus exposure and HLA in healthy donors. It was with 60 Vbeta and 13 Jbeta primers that the PCR ran. This table comes from immunoSEQ multiplex PCR, and its TCRdb copy is limited to in-frame clones, with some not included. Altogether approximately 100,000 clones are present, over 60% being singletons, with the ten largest covering approximately 9.9%. Sequenced input: PBMCs. The receptors were sampled from a man aged 40-49 years in good health and CMV-seropositive.

V and J are TRBV19 and TRBJ2-7; 9 nucleotides line up with TRBD1. With 4 bases clipped from V and 3 bases from J, the junction kept 7 bases outside the gene matches. The CDR3 loop spans 15 amino acids. Germline V gene data show CDR1 as LNHDA and CDR2 as SQIVND (reference sequence). The CDR3 DNA is TGTGCCAGTAGTAGCTCGGGACAGGGTCTCTACGAGCAGTACTTC. Its translation is CASSSSGQGLYEQYF.

The chain couples TRBV6-6 to TRBJ2-3; 7 positions match TRBD1. CDR1 and CDR2 from the germline V gene are MNHNY and SVGAGI (reference sequence). This CDR3 has 15 residues. V dropped 7 bases and J dropped 3; count of bases not matched to a gene: 10. In DNA form, the CDR3 reads TGTGCCAGCATCCGGACAGGACGCTCGACAGATACGCAGTATTTT. This gives the protein CASIRTGRSTDTQYF.

The chain carries TRBV18 and TRBJ2-2, with a weak D call TRBD1 (6 bases). Trimming removed 1 base at V and 0 bases at J, with 9 bases between. The germline gives CDR1 KGHSH, CDR2 LQKENI. The CDR3 extends over 16 amino acids. Written as DNA, the CDR3 is TGTGCCAGCTCACCACGGGGGCTTACGAACACCGGGGAGCTGTTTTTT. Encoded protein: CASSPRGLTNTGELFF.

A note on this clone: Given the absence of the conserved phenylalanine or tryptophan at the CDR3 end, a read error is likely. The J gene is TRBJ2-7, the V gene TRBV5-1; weak D call: TRBD1 (6 bases). Trimming took off 1 base at V and 5 bases at J, with 10 bases between the two ends. Per germline, CDR1 SGHRS and CDR2 YFSETQ. The length of the CDR3 is 13 residues. The chain's CDR3 is CASSLQQGDEQYL. In DNA, the CDR3 is TGCGCCAGCAGCTTGCAACAGGGAGACGAGCAGTACCTC.

The chain is built from TRBV7-2 and TRBJ2-7; D is ambiguous. The CDR3 runs 13 residues. The V end was cut by 2 bases, the J end by 5 bases, with 10 bases between. Germline V lookup: CDR1 SGHTA, CDR2 FQGNSA. This CDR3 is CASSLRQADEQYF. The DNA of the CDR3 is TGTGCCAGCAGCTTACGGCAGGCCGACGAGCAGTACTTC.

V usage is TRBV4-1 and J usage is TRBJ2-6, with TRBD1 matching 8 bases. The CDR3 loop spans 16 amino acids. CDR1 is MGHRA, CDR2 YSYEKL, per germline. Trimming at V came to 6 bases and at J to 0 bases, leaving 4 bases not matched to a gene. CDR3 bases: TGCGCCAGCAGGGACAGGGTGTCCTCTGGGGCCAACGTCCTGACTTTC. It specifies CASRDRVSSGANVLTF.

The sample holds a few counts of this clone. The rearrangement links TRBV6-6 to TRBJ1-5; maybe TRBD1 (5 bases). The germline CDR1 and CDR2 sequences are MNHNY and SVGAGI (reference sequence). This CDR3 contains 13 residues. V gave up 2 bases and J gave up 6 bases, with 8 bases separating them. CDR3 loop: CASSYSGAQPQHF. The CDR3 coding sequence is TGTGCCAGCAGTTACAGCGGGGCTCAGCCCCAGCATTTT.

The gene calls are TRBV9 and TRBJ2-5, with a weak D call TRBD1 (5 bases). CDR1 and CDR2 (germline): SGDLS, YYNGEE. The CDR3 is 15 amino acids. Between the trimmed V and J ends, which lost 0 bases and 5 bases, there was a span of 14 bases. CDR3 DNA sequence: TGTGCCAGCAGCGTAGGGGCTCAGGGTGGGGAGACCCAGTACTTC. Amino acid sequence: CASSVGAQGGETQYF.